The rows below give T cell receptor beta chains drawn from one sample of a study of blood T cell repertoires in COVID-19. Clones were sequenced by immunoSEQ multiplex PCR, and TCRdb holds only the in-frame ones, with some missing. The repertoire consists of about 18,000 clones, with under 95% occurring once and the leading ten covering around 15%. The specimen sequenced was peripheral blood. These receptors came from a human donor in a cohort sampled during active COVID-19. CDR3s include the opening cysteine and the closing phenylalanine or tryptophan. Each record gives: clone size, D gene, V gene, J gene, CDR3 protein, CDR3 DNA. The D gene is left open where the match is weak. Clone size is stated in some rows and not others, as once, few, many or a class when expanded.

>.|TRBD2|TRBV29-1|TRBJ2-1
CSVKSSGGPYNEQFF
TGCAGCGTCAAATCTAGCGGGGGCCCTTACAATGAGCAGTTCTTC
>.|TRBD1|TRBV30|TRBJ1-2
CAWSPTGYGYTF
TGTGCCTGGAGTCCGACAGGGTATGGCTACACCTTC
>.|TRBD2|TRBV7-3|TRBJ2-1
CASSSSGGAGGQNEQFF
TGTGCCAGCAGCTCCTCGGGCGGAGCGGGGGGACAGAATGAGCAGTTCTTC
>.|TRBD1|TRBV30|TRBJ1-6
CAWSERTGSNSPLHF
TGTGCCTGGAGTGAGAGGACAGGTTCGAATTCACCCCTCCACTTT
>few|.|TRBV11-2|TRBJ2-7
CASSLVEQYF
TGTGCCAGCAGTCTAGTGGAGCAGTACTTC
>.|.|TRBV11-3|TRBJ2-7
CASSPSGGWEQYF
TGTGCCAGCAGTCCATCCGGGGGATGGGAGCAGTACTTC
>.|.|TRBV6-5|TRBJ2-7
CASSYGTRGGSYEQYF
TGTGCCAGCAGTTATGGGACAAGAGGGGGATCCTACGAGCAGTACTTC
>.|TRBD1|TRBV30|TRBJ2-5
CAWSGDRLETQYF
TGTGCCTGGAGTGGGGACAGGTTGGAGACCCAGTACTTC
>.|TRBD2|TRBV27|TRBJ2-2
CASSLYLAASGRVGELFF
TGTGCCAGCAGTCTCTATCTCGCAGCTAGCGGGAGGGTCGGGGAGCTGTTTTTT
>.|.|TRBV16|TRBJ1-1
CASSRGTGYCFF
TGTGCCAGCAGCCGCGGGACTGGCTATTGCTTCTTT
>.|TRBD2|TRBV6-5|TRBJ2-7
CASCYLGTSDEQYF
TGTGCCAGCTGCTACCTCGGGACTAGCGACGAGCAGTACTTC
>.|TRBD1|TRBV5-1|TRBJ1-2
CASSLGGQGAGGYTF
TGCGCCAGCAGCCTGGGCGGACAGGGGGCAGGCGGCTACACCTTC
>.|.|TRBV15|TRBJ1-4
CATSSPRSGNEKLFF
TGTGCCACCAGCAGCCCACGATCCGGGAACGAAAAACTGTTTTTT
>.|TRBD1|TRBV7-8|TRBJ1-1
CASSPTGPGTGLGTEAFF
TGTGCCAGCAGCCCGACCGGTCCCGGGACAGGATTGGGGACTGAAGCTTTCTTT
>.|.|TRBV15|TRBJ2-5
CATSIRDTRRTQYF
TGTGCCACCAGTATCCGGGACACCCGACGGACCCAGTACTTC
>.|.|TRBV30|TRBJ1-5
CAWSVRERQPQHF
TGTGCCTGGAGTGTCCGGGAGCGCCAGCCCCAGCATTTT
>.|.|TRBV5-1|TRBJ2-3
CASSPGLSTDTQYF
TGCGCCAGCAGCCCCGGACTTAGCACAGATACGCAGTATTTT
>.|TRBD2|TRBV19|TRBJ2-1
CATRTSGDNEQFF
TGTGCCACTAGGACTAGCGGGGACAATGAGCAGTTCTTC
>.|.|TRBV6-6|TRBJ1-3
CASSYYNGRDTIYF
TGTGCCAGCAGTTATTATAACGGCCGGGACACCATATATTTT
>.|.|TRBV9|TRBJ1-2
CASSVDPGFGYTF
TGTGCCAGCAGCGTAGACCCGGGGTTTGGCTACACCTTC
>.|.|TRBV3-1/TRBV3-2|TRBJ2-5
CASSHGQLTQETQYF
TGTGCCAGCAGCCATGGACAGCTCACCCAAGAGACCCAGTACTTC
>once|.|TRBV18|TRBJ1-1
CASSPLGGGTEAFF
TGTGCCAGCTCACCGTTAGGGGGGGGGACTGAAGCTTTCTTT
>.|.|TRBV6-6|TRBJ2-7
CASSFQGGGVEQYF
TGTGCCAGCAGTTTCCAGGGTGGGGGCGTCGAGCAGTACTTC
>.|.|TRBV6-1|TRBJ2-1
CASSELSNEQFF
TGTGCCAGCAGTGAACTGAGCAATGAGCAGTTCTTC
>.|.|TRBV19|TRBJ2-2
CASSAATGTGELFF
TGTGCCAGTAGTGCCGCGACAGGTACCGGGGAGCTGTTTTTT
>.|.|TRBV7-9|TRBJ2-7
CASSSTGASSYEQYF
TGTGCCAGCAGCTCTACAGGCGCCAGCTCCTACGAGCAGTACTTC
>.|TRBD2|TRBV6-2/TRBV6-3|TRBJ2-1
CASSRSAGGTYNEQFF
TGTGCCAGCAGCCGTTCCGCGGGGGGGACCTACAATGAGCAGTTCTTC
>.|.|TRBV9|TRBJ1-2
CASSSDLGRVKDNYGYTF
TGTGCCAGCAGCTCAGACCTCGGCAGGGTCAAGGATAACTATGGCTACACCTTC
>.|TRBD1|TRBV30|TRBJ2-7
CAWTRDRGLPYEQYF
TGTGCCTGGACCCGGGACAGGGGGCTTCCCTACGAGCAGTACTTC
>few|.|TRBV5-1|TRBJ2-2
CASRTGNTGELFF
TGCGCCAGCAGGACAGGGAACACCGGGGAGCTGTTTTTT
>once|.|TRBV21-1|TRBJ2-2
CASSIRLAGIMGTGELFF
TGTGCCAGCAGCATCAGACTAGCGGGAATAATGGGCACCGGGGAGCTGTTTTTT
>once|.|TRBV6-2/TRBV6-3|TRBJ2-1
CASSRISGEQFF
TGTGCCAGCAGCCGAATATCCGGTGAGCAGTTCTTC
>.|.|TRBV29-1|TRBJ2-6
CSVEEVGGSGANVLTF
TGCAGCGTTGAAGAGGTCGGGGGATCTGGGGCCAACGTCCTGACTTTC
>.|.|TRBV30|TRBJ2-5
CAWSGLAVYQETQYF
TGTGCCTGGAGTGGATTGGCGGTGTACCAAGAGACCCAGTACTTC
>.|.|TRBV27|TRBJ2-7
CASSSRRAGSSYEQYF
TGTGCCAGCAGTTCCAGACGGGCGGGGAGCTCCTACGAGCAGTACTTC
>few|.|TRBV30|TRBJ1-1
CACLHGAFGAEAFF
TGTGCCTGCCTTCACGGCGCCTTCGGGGCTGAAGCTTTCTTT
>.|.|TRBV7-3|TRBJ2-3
CASSSGLSDTQYF
TGTGCCAGCAGCTCGGGACTCTCGGATACGCAGTATTTT
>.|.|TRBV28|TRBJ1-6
CASSSELASLHF
TGTGCCAGCAGTTCAGAGTTAGCGTCCCTCCACTTT
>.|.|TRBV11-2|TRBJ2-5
CASSFNQETQYF
TGTGCCAGCAGCTTTAACCAAGAGACCCAGTACTTC
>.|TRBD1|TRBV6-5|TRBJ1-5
CASSSSSHRGQPQHF
TGTGCCAGCAGTTCAAGTTCACACAGGGGGCAGCCCCAGCATTTT
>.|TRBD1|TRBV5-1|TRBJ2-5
CASSLPLGTVQETQYF
TGCGCCAGCAGCTTACCTTTAGGGACAGTACAAGAGACCCAGTACTTC
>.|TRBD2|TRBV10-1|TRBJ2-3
CASSDGAGRTDTQYF
TGCGCCAGCAGTGATGGAGCGGGACGCACAGATACGCAGTATTTT
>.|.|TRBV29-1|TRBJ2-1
CSAMDSSNYNEQFF
TGCAGCGCAATGGACTCCAGTAACTACAATGAGCAGTTCTTC
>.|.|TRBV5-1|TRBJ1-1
CASSLGHGQRPEAFF
TGCGCCAGCAGCTTAGGGCATGGACAGCGACCCGAAGCTTTCTTT
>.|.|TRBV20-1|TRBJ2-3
CSASLARGTDTQYF
TGCAGTGCTAGTCTTGCGCGGGGCACAGATACGCAGTATTTT
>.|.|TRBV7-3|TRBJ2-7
CASSLSGASGEQYF
TGTGCCAGCAGCTTAAGTGGGGCCTCAGGGGAGCAGTACTTC
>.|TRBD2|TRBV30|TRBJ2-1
CAWSVAGGGKGEQFF
TGTGCCTGGAGTGTAGCGGGCGGGGGGAAGGGTGAGCAGTTCTTC
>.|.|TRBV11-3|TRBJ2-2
CASSLETRGANTGELFF
TGTGCCAGCAGCTTAGAGACCCGGGGAGCGAACACCGGGGAGCTGTTTTTT
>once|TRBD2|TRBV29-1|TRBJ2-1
CSVAGLAGKISYNEQFF
TGCAGCGTTGCGGGACTAGCGGGAAAAATATCCTACAATGAGCAGTTCTTC
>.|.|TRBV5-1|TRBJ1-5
CASSRGDVSNQPQHF
TGCGCCAGCAGCCGCGGGGACGTTAGCAATCAGCCCCAGCATTTT
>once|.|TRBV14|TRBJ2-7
CASSPRGMSEQYF
TGTGCCAGCAGCCCAAGGGGCATGAGCGAGCAGTACTTC